This T cell receptor beta chain is from a study of T cell responses to AZD1222 COVID-19 vaccine. At the level of the study: Researchers grouped second doses given at about 4 or about 12 weeks into one pool.

The table came from immunoSEQ multiplex PCR; TCRdb's copy has only in-frame clones and leaves some out. The sample gives more than 85,000 clones, 90% to 95% of which show up once; 6.5% to 8.5% is in the top ten. Broader study findings: Donors were largely white British and mainly female; clonal diversity was possibly underestimated. Reportedly, close to half of spike-specific TCRs are directed against unmutated variant regions. Repertoires were obtained only post-peak T cell response.

Trimming took off 3 bases at V and 1 base at J, with 6 bases between the two ends. The germline V gene encodes CDR1 SGHDT and CDR2 YYEEEE. The CDR3 has 13 residues. To note about this clone: Its antigen remains unidentified.

Sequenced here: peripheral blood, sampled on day 0 of AZD1222 vaccination. The TCR comes from an adult in good health. The rearrangement links TRBV5-6 to TRBJ2-3; D gene unclear. The CDR3 here is CASSSTGTDTQYF. The CDR3 region has the DNA TGTGCCAGCAGCTCGACCGGCACAGATACGCAGTATTTT.